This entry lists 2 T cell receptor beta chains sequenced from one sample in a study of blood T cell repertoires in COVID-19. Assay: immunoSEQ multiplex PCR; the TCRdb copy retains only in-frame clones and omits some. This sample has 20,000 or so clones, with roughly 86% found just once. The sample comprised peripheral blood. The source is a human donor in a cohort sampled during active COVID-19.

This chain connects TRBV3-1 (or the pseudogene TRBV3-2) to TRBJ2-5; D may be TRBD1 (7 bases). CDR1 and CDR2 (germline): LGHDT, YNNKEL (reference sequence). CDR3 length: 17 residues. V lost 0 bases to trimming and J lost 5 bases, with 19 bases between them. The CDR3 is CASSQDRRRGRQETQYF. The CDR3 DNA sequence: TGTGCCAGCAGCCAAGATAGAAGGAGGGGGCGTCAGGAGACCCAGTACTTC.

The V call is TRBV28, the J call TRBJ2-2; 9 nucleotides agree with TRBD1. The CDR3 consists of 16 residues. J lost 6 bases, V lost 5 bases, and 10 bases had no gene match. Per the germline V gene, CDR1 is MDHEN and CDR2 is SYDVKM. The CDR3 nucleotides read TGTGCCAGCAGTGCATGGACAGGGGAGCGAGCCGGGGAGCTGTTTTTT. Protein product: CASSAWTGERAGELFF.